These 16 T cell receptor beta chains share one sample of origin, sequenced in a study of T cell changes during pregnancy in multiple sclerosis (dated by TCRdb to between 2018 and 2021). The library was made by the immunoSEQ multiplex PCR assay. TCRdb's version of the immuneACCESS table is confined to in-frame rearrangements and falls short of the full clone set. An unresolved V gene accounts for under half of the shortfall where checked; the remainder is of unknown origin. The sample yields about 41,000 clones; 90% to 95% were counted once. About 6.7% of the sample belongs to the ten largest clones. The sequencing used CD8+ T cells from peripheral blood mononuclear cells, collected in the third trimester of pregnancy. The receptors originated from a female donor with multiple sclerosis, enrolled in a pregnancy study.

The genes are TRBV28 and TRBJ2-5; 8 nucleotides match TRBD2. Germline trimming cut 4 bases from V and 2 bases from J; bases unmatched to any gene: 9. The CDR3 is 16 residues long. Per the germline V gene, CDR1 is MDHEN and CDR2 is SYDVKM. This chain's CDR3 is CASSSVREALQETQYF. In DNA form, the CDR3 reads TGTGCCAGCAGTTCTGTGCGGGAGGCTTTGCAAGAGACCCAGTACTTC. The whole variable domain, filled in from reference TRBV28 and TRBJ2-5, reads DVKVTQSSRYLVKRTGEKVFLECVQDMDHENMFWYRQDPGLGLRLIYFSYDVKMKEKGDIPEGYSVSREKKERFSLILESASTNQTSMYLCASSSVREALQETQYFGPGTRLLVL.

The rearrangement links TRBV11-3 to TRBJ2-7, with TRBD2 matching 10 bases. CDR3 length equals 14 residues. V lost 2 bases, J lost 3 bases, and 1 base stayed unmatched. The V gene's germline CDR1 is SGHNT and CDR2 YENEEA. CDR3 amino acids: CASSLTSGNYEQYF. The CDR3 DNA reads TGTGCCAGCAGCTTAACTAGCGGGAACTACGAGCAGTACTTC.

This chain joins TRBV15 and TRBJ2-7; 9 nucleotides line up with TRBD1. The junction had 15 bases not matched to a gene; V was cut back by 5 bases and J by 4 bases. This CDR3 region has 17 residues. Germline V CDR1 and CDR2: LNHNV, YYDKDF (reference sequence). Here the CDR3 reads CATSDGGTGGGGYEQYF. The DNA of the CDR3 is TGTGCCACCAGCGATGGGGGAACAGGGGGCGGTGGGTACGAGCAGTACTTC.

The CDR3 spells CASSMGTGTYEQYF. DNA of the CDR3: TGTGCCAGTAGTATGGGGACAGGAACCTACGAGCAGTACTTC. V gene TRBV19 combines with J gene TRBJ2-7; TRBD1 matches at 8 bases. Germline trimming cut 3 bases from V and 2 bases from J; bases unmatched to any gene: 3. The CDR3 length is 14 residues. The germline gives CDR1 LNHDA, CDR2 SQIVND (reference sequence).

This clone came up once. CDR3 bases: TGTGCCAGCAGCCGGGGGGGAGATACGCAGTATTTT. Amino acid sequence: CASSRGGDTQYF. V usage is TRBV2 and J usage is TRBJ2-3; 8 bases map to TRBD2. This CDR3 is 12 amino acids long. With V trimmed by 6 bases and J by 5 bases, 1 base remained unmatched. Germline-derived CDR1 and CDR2 are SNHLY and FYNNEI.

This clone was recorded only once. J is TRBJ2-7 and V is TRBV6-5; 7 bases are shared with TRBD1. Per germline, CDR1 MNHEY and CDR2 SVGAGI. J was trimmed by 2 bases and V by 0 bases; bases with no gene match: 7. The CDR3 totals 16 residues. The CDR3 DNA sequence: TGTGCCAGCAGTTACTCTACCGGACAGGCGACCTACGAGCAGTACTTC. Protein product: CASSYSTGQATYEQYF.

The J gene is TRBJ1-5, the V gene TRBV28; perhaps TRBD1 as D (5 bases). Germline V CDR1 and CDR2: MDHEN, SYDVKM. V lost 2 bases and J 4 bases, leaving 9 bases between the germline ends. The CDR3 consists of 14 residues. CDR3 sequence (DNA): TGTGCCAGCAGTTTAGGGCAGGGAAATCAGCCCCAGCATTTT. Encoded protein: CASSLGQGNQPQHF.

V gene TRBV27 combines with J gene TRBJ2-7, with 7 bases matching TRBD1. Looked up from germline, CDR1 is MNHEY and CDR2 is SMNVEV (reference sequence). This CDR3 contains 13 residues. J was trimmed by 9 bases and V by 6 bases; bases with no gene match: 11. CDR3 coding DNA: TGTGCCAGCAGCCCAGGACAGGTATCTGTGCAGTACTTC. Its translation: CASSPGQVSVQYF.

The chain has TRBV7-9 and TRBJ2-7, with D possibly matching TRBD2 (5 bases). This CDR3 comprises 14 residues. Germline V lookup: CDR1 SEHNR, CDR2 FQNEAQ (reference sequence). V was trimmed by 4 bases and J by 0 bases, leaving 10 bases between them. CDR3 DNA sequence: TGTGCCAGCAGCTCCATCAGCGGCTCCTACGAGCAGTACTTC. This codes for CASSSISGSYEQYF.

Here the CDR3 DNA reads TGTGCCAGCAGTTTACGACTAGCGGATTACTACGAGCAGTACTTC. It encodes CASSLRLADYYEQYF. The V gene is TRBV28, the J gene TRBJ2-5, with TRBD2 matching over 9 bases. The J call is uncertain, as TRBJ2-7 better fits the DNA end. This CDR3 is built from 15 residues. Germline V lookup: CDR1 MDHEN, CDR2 SYDVKM.

This clone was observed once. This chain connects TRBV27 to TRBJ2-5, with D tentatively TRBD2 (5 bases). V lost 3 bases, J lost 3 bases, and 11 bases lay in between. The germline V gene encodes CDR1 MNHEY and CDR2 SMNVEV (reference sequence). The CDR3 sequence is 14 residues long. CDR3 protein: CASSFRPGKETQYF. For the CDR3, the DNA is TGTGCCAGCAGTTTTAGGCCGGGGAAAGAGACCCAGTACTTC.

V is TRBV6-6 and J is TRBJ2-7, with TRBD2 identical over 7 bases. This CDR3 spans 14 amino acids. Per germline, CDR1 MNHNY and CDR2 SVGAGI (reference sequence). The ends lost 4 bases at V and 5 bases at J; junction bases unmatched: 8. CDR3 loop: CASSFTGTMDEQYF. DNA of the CDR3: TGTGCCAGCAGTTTTACCGGGACTATGGACGAGCAGTACTTC.

The V gene is TRBV7-8, the J gene TRBJ1-5; TRBD1 might be the D (5 bases). The CDR3 covers 16 residues. The germline CDR1 and CDR2 sequences are SGHVS and FQNEAQ. Trimming cost V 4 bases and J 0 bases, with 13 bases left between them. The CDR3 sequence: CASSSRTGFSNQPQHF. The CDR3 coding sequence is TGTGCCAGCAGCTCCAGAACAGGATTTAGCAATCAGCCCCAGCATTTT.

The rearrangement uses TRBV4-1 and TRBJ1-1; tentatively, D is TRBD1 (5 bases). The CDR3 totals 14 residues. Germline V gene sequence: CDR1 MGHRA, CDR2 YSYEKL. The V end lost 4 bases, the J end lost 4 bases, and 13 bases lay between the germline ends. The CDR3 bases are TGCGCCAGCAGCCCCGGTGGGGGGACCACTGAAGCTTTCTTT. Encoded protein: CASSPGGGTTEAFF.

V gene TRBV11-2 combines with J gene TRBJ2-5; the D is unclear. CDR1 SGHAT and CDR2 FQNNGV come from the germline V gene. The CDR3 totals 11 residues. V was pared by 2 bases and J by 5 bases, with 3 bases between. This chain's CDR3 is CASSLSETQYF. The CDR3, as DNA: TGTGCCAGCAGCTTATCGGAGACCCAGTACTTC.

This clone was observed a single time. The chain recombines TRBV15 with TRBJ2-5; TRBD2 matches at 7 bases. V dropped 5 bases and J dropped 2; count of bases not matched to a gene: 2. The CDR3 has 13 amino acids. Per the germline V gene, CDR1 is LNHNV and CDR2 is YYDKDF (reference sequence). The CDR3 DNA sequence: TGTGCCACCAGCGGGGGACTACAAGAGACCCAGTACTTC. Protein product: CATSGGLQETQYF.